Listed here are 25 T cell receptor beta chains from one sample, sequenced in a study of blood T cells in healthy people across ages. The authors ran a second PCR of about 6 to 11 cycles using a sample-barcoded 5' primer and a J-beta primer mix. TCRdb used MiXCR to reprocess the 5' RACE reads, holding one entry per CDR3 protein. The sample consists of some 780,000 distinct CDR3 sequences, 56% of them appearing once. Sequenced material: blood. The origin of the receptors is a man in his forties in good health.

This clonotype has only a few counts. The chain employs TRBV7-2 and TRBJ2-1; no clear D. V dropped 6 bases and J dropped 7 bases, with 16 bases sitting between them. This CDR3 region has 14 residues. Germline V gene data show CDR1 as SGHTA and CDR2 as FQGNSA. This CDR3 reads CASRPTTIPNEQFF. CDR3 nucleotides: TGTGCCAGCAGACCAACGACGATTCCAAATGAGCAGTTCTTC.

The CDR3 spells CATSDPRTGGIRDTQYF. Here the CDR3 DNA reads TGTGCCACCAGTGACCCCAGGACAGGGGGAATTCGGGATACGCAGTATTTT. V gene TRBV24-1 combines with J gene TRBJ2-3; 10 nucleotides match TRBD1. Germline V gene lookup returns CDR1 KGHDR and CDR2 SFDVKD. The V and J ends lost 4 bases and 6 bases, in that order; junction bases with no gene match: 12. The CDR3 consists of 17 residues.

This chain links TRBV12-3 or TRBV12-4 with TRBJ2-3; D not resolved. Between the trimmed V and J ends, which lost 6 bases and 0 bases, there was a span of 13 bases. This CDR3 has 15 residues. The CDR3 bases are TGTGCCAGCAGCCGTGATAACCCTAGCACAGATACGCAGTATTTT. As protein: CASSRDNPSTDTQYF.

The gene calls are TRBV2 and TRBJ2-7, with 10 positions matching TRBD2. This CDR3 is built from 16 residues. Germline lookup yields CDR1 SNHLY and CDR2 FYNNEI. After removal of 3 bases from V and 1 base from J, the junction contained 6 bases not matched to a gene. This CDR3 is CASSDQGLANSYEQYF. The CDR3 DNA sequence: TGTGCCAGCAGTGACCAGGGACTAGCGAATTCCTACGAGCAGTACTTC.

This clonotype was seen only a few times. The CDR3: CASSPGVLKTQYF. The CDR3 DNA reads TGTGCCAGCAGCCCGGGGGTTTTGAAGACCCAGTACTTC. The chain carries TRBV6-2 or TRBV6-3 and TRBJ2-7; a weak D match, TRBD2 (6 bases). The tail of the sequence fits TRBJ2-5 better, so the J call may be wrong. Germline V gene data show CDR1 as MNHEY and CDR2 as SVGEGT. The CDR3 spans 13 residues.

V gene TRBV7-2 combines with J gene TRBJ2-7; no reliable D call. V was clipped by 4 bases and J by 4 bases, with 8 bases between them. The CDR3 spans 12 residues. Germline loops: CDR1 SGHTA, CDR2 FQGNSA. For the CDR3, the DNA is TGTGCCAGCAGCTCAAATACGTACGAGCAGTACTTC. Amino acids: CASSSNTYEQYF.

This clonotype was picked up a small number of times. The chain is built from TRBV9 and TRBJ2-5, with D possibly TRBD1 on 5 matching bases. The germline V and J ends were trimmed by 4 bases and 7 bases, with 17 bases remaining between them. Germline loops: CDR1 SGDLS, CDR2 YYNGEE. This CDR3 is built from 14 residues. The CDR3 DNA follows: TGTGCCAGCAGCCCTGGACAATTAAGGGGGACCCAGTACTTC. This sequence encodes CASSPGQLRGTQYF.

This rearrangement joins TRBV11-2 to TRBJ2-5; 11 bases map to TRBD2. Trimming at V came to 3 bases and at J to 4 bases, leaving 7 bases not matched to a gene. Germline CDR1 reads SGHAT; CDR2 reads FQNNGV. The CDR3 runs 16 residues. The CDR3 region is CASSLTTLAGGETQYF. The CDR3 DNA sequence: TGTGCCAGCAGCTTGACCACTCTAGCGGGGGGAGAGACCCAGTACTTC.

This chain joins TRBV7-2 and TRBJ2-1; 9 bases are a match to TRBD2. The CDR3 spans 16 residues. Germline CDR1 and CDR2: SGHTA and FQGNSA. V trimming: 6 bases; J trimming: 1 base; junction bases outside the gene matches: 7. CDR3 region: CASRRLAGDSYNEQFF. CDR3 nucleotide sequence: TGTGCCAGCAGACGGTTAGCGGGAGATTCCTACAATGAGCAGTTCTTC.

This clonotype has just a few counts. V is TRBV4-1 and J is TRBJ2-5; the D gene is possibly TRBD2 (6 bases). The germline gives CDR1 MGHRA, CDR2 YSYEKL. This CDR3 is 14 amino acids long. V lost 2 bases, J lost 4 bases, and 11 bases lay in between. Written as DNA, the CDR3 is TGCGCCAGCAGCCAAAGACTAGACGGAGAGACCCAGTACTTC. It specifies CASSQRLDGETQYF.

This clonotype showed up just a few times. The chain joins TRBV6-5 to TRBJ2-5; 7 positions match TRBD1. Germline V gene data show CDR1 as MNHEY and CDR2 as SVGAGI. The CDR3 is made up of 17 amino acids. V shed 0 bases and J 2 bases; nucleotides not matched to a gene: 9. CDR3 residues: CASSYSGKGQRQETQYF. Here the CDR3 DNA reads TGTGCCAGCAGTTACTCGGGAAAGGGACAGCGACAAGAGACCCAGTACTTC.

This clonotype came up a few times. The chain carries TRBV7-6 and TRBJ2-3, with D perhaps matching TRBD2 (5 bases). Germline CDR1 SGHVS, CDR2 FNYEAQ. V was shortened by 5 bases and J by 0 bases, with 12 bases between the two germline ends. The CDR3 runs 15 residues. Here the CDR3 DNA reads TGTGCCAGCAGCCTCATGTGGACTAGCACAGATACGCAGTATTTT. This codes for CASSLMWTSTDTQYF.

The count of this clonotype is one. The J gene is TRBJ2-3, the V gene TRBV28; D is uncertain. V was pared by 2 bases and J by 0 bases, with 15 bases between. There are 17 residues in the CDR3. The germline gives CDR1 MDHEN, CDR2 SYDVKM. CDR3: CASSLVSGATSTDTQYF. CDR3 DNA sequence: TGTGCCAGCAGTTTAGTATCGGGCGCCACTAGCACAGATACGCAGTATTTT.

The chain combines TRBV3-1 with TRBJ2-1; possible D gene TRBD1, 5 bases. Germline V gene lookup returns CDR1 LGHDT and CDR2 YNNKEL (reference sequence). CDR3 length: 14 residues. V lost 2 bases and J lost 9, with 14 bases in between. CDR3 nucleotides: TGTGCCAGCAGCCAATTTTTGGCTCAGGGTGAGCAGTTCTTC. Its translation: CASSQFLAQGEQFF.

The J gene is TRBJ2-5, the V gene TRBV15; 11 nucleotides line up with TRBD2. V was pared by 3 bases and J by 7 bases, with 7 bases of the junction left unmatched. The CDR3 is 15 residues long. The germline gives CDR1 LNHNV, CDR2 YYDKDF (reference sequence). The CDR3 DNA follows: TGTGCCACCAGCAGGCAACTAGCGGGGGTTCCGACCCAGTACTTC. Protein: CATSRQLAGVPTQYF.

The chain uses TRBV3-1 and TRBJ2-1; D gene uncertain. Germline values: CDR1 LGHDT, CDR2 YNNKEL (reference sequence). The V gene lost 1 base and the J gene lost 4 bases, with 11 bases spanning the gap. This CDR3 comprises 15 residues. DNA for the CDR3: TGTGCCAGCAGCCAAGGGTGGGAAGGGTACAATGAGCAGTTCTTC. This sequence encodes CASSQGWEGYNEQFF.

The table lists this clonotype with many counts. The chain uses TRBV28 and TRBJ2-1, with D possibly TRBD1 on 5 matching bases. V lost 6 bases and J lost 9, with 12 bases in between. Per the germline V gene, CDR1 is MDHEN and CDR2 is SYDVKM. The CDR3 runs 12 residues. The CDR3 DNA sequence: TGTGCCAGCAGAGCCAGGGTGGGTGAGCAGTTCTTC. Amino acid sequence: CASRARVGEQFF. Filled out from reference TRBV28 and TRBJ2-1, the complete variable domain reads DVKVTQSSRYLVKRTGEKVFLECVQDMDHENMFWYRQDPGLGLRLIYFSYDVKMKEKGDIPEGYSVSREKKERFSLILESASTNQTSMYLCASRARVGEQFFGPGTRLTVL.

The chain recombines TRBV7-8 with TRBJ2-7; 8 nucleotides match TRBD1. This CDR3 region has 15 residues. Trimming removed 5 bases from V and 3 bases from J; junction bases left unmatched: 9. In germline, CDR1 is SGHVS, CDR2 FQNEAQ. This CDR3 reads CASSIGQGRNYEQYF. For the CDR3, the DNA is TGTGCCAGCAGCATAGGACAGGGTCGGAACTACGAGCAGTACTTC.

This clonotype appeared many times. The chain combines TRBV29-1 with TRBJ2-1; D ambiguous. The CDR3 has 15 amino acids. CDR1 and CDR2 (germline): SQVTM, ANQGSEA. V was pared by 3 bases and J by 1 base, with 13 bases between. The CDR3 DNA reads TGCAGCGTTGATCTCTCTCTAGTGTCCTACAATGAGCAGTTCTTC. The encoded protein is CSVDLSLVSYNEQFF.

This chain connects TRBV5-1 to TRBJ2-3; unclear D gene. The V gene lost 1 base and the J gene lost 4 bases, with 10 bases spanning the gap. CDR1 and CDR2 from the germline V gene are SGHRS and YFSETQ. There are 14 residues in the CDR3. The CDR3 spells CASSLIDTADTQYF. CDR3 in DNA: TGCGCCAGCAGCTTGATTGATACGGCAGATACGCAGTATTTT.

This clonotype has a handful of counts. The chain recombines TRBV10-3 with TRBJ2-1; TRBD2 matches at 7 bases. Trimming took 3 bases from V and 9 from J; bases not matched to a gene: 8. The CDR3 covers 14 residues. In germline, CDR1 is ENHRY, CDR2 SYGVKD. For the CDR3, the DNA is TGTGCCATCAGTGAAGGTTCGCGGGAGTTTGAGCAGTTCTTC. Translation: CAISEGSREFEQFF.

Only one count was recorded for this clonotype. The CDR3 DNA reads TGTGCCAGCAGCCCCTATCAAACAGCCTCCCCACGAGGGTCCTACAATGAGCAGTACTTC. Encoded protein: CASSPYQTASPRGSYNEQYF. The chain recombines TRBV12-3 or TRBV12-4 with TRBJ2-1; a weak D match, TRBD2 (5 bases). The closer fit of TRBJ2-7 to the DNA end suggests the J call may be wrong. The CDR3 spans 20 residues.

This clonotype was recorded a few times. V is TRBV20-1 and J is TRBJ2-1; TRBD2 matches 11 bases. CDR1 and CDR2 (germline): DFQATT, SNEGSKA (reference sequence). The length of the CDR3 is 14 residues. V shed 6 bases, J shed 5 bases, and the junction held 6 bases outside the gene matches. CDR3 sequence reads: CSAPTSGDHNEQFF. The CDR3 nucleotides are TGCAGTGCCCCGACTAGCGGGGACCACAATGAGCAGTTCTTC.

In this sample, this clonotype turned up once. The chain joins TRBV25-1 to TRBJ2-7; 7 nucleotides agree with TRBD1. J was trimmed by 0 bases and V by 2 bases; bases with no gene match: 1. Germline V gene lookup returns CDR1 MGHDK and CDR2 SYGVNS. The CDR3 totals 14 residues. The CDR3 DNA reads as TGTGCCAGCAGTGAAACAGGGGTCTCCTACGAGCAGTACTTC. Its translation is CASSETGVSYEQYF.

As concerns this clonotype: The junction does not match germline at one end; this may be a read error. The chain carries TRBV3-1 and TRBJ1-4; tentatively, D is TRBD1 (5 bases). Germline lookup yields CDR1 LGHDT and CDR2 YNNKEL (reference sequence). This CDR3 is 15 amino acids long. For the CDR3, the DNA is TGTGTCAGCAGCCAAGGGACGGGAACTAATGAAAAACTGTTTTTT. Translated: CVSSQGTGTNEKLFF. The full variable domain, rest sourced from reference TRBV3-1 and TRBJ1-4, is DTAVSQTPKYLVTQMGNDKSIKCEQNLGHDTMYWYKQDSKKFLKIMFSYNNKELIINETVPNRFSPKSPDKAHLNLHINSLELGDSAVYFCVSSQGTGTNEKLFFGSGTQLSVL.